This T cell receptor beta chain was sequenced in a study of blood T cell repertoires in COVID-19. In the study overall: Donors in the United States, Italy and Spain gave samples during acute or convalescent COVID-19. T cells, B-cell-depleted T cells, or PBMCs supplied cDNA or gDNA.

Original methodology: Amplifying reference gene primers gave estimates of nucleated cell counts. Measured with immunoSEQ multiplex PCR; TCRdb has only the in-frame clones, and not every one. The V and J calls and the clone size are those of that table, but D and trimming were determined from the DNA. The data show 90,000 or so clones, less than 85% seen once. With 3 bases removed from V and 7 bases from J, the gap between germline ends came to 13 bases. The CDR3 is made up of 14 amino acids. The germline V gene has CDR1 SGDLS and CDR2 YYNGEE. This receptor was taken from a human donor in a cohort sampled during active COVID-19. The chain is built from TRBV9 and TRBJ1-4, with D possibly TRBD1 on 6 matching bases. The sequencing input was peripheral blood. The CDR3 sequence: CASSATGESEKLFF. The DNA of the CDR3 is TGTGCCAGCAGCGCGACAGGAGAATCTGAAAAACTGTTTTTT.